This TCR beta chain was profiled in a study of T-cell memory formation after mild COVID-19. Study-wide findings and caveats: Pre-infection memory harbored some responding clones, suggesting cross-reactive memory joined.

Researchers used 5'RACE with constant-segment primers to make TCR alpha and TCR beta cDNA libraries that carry sample barcodes and UMIs. A single record per CDR3 protein comes from TCRdb applying MiXCR to the 5' RACE reads. The table lists about 260,000 distinct CDR3 sequences, approximately 7.6% of them singletons. This clonotype was seen more than once but under ten times. Its target is not known. The CDR3 loop spans 14 amino acids. V lost 2 bases, J lost 8 bases, and 6 bases stayed unmatched. The germline gives CDR1 MNHEY, CDR2 SVGEGT. The gene calls are TRBV6-2 or TRBV6-3 and TRBJ2-1, with 7 nucleotides matching TRBD2. The source material was PBMCs or a T cell subset sorted from them (not recorded which). The receptor was isolated from a man aged 18 to 30 who had mild COVID-19 (a few samples of this study predate the infection). Cell type and time point are not known. The CDR3 reads CASSYGLAADEQFF. The CDR3 region has the DNA TGTGCCAGCAGTTACGGGCTAGCGGCGGATGAGCAGTTCTTC.